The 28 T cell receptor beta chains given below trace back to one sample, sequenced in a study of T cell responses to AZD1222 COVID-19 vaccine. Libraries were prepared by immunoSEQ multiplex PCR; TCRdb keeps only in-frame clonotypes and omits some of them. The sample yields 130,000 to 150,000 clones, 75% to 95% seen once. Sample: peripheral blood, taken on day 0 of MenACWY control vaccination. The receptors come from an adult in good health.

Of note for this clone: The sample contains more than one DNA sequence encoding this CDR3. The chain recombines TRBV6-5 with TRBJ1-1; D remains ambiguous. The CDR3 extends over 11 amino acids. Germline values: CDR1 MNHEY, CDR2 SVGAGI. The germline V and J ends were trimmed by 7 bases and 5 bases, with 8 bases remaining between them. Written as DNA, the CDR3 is TGTGCCAGCACTAAGGGTACTGAAGCTTTCTTT. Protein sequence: CASTKGTEAFF.

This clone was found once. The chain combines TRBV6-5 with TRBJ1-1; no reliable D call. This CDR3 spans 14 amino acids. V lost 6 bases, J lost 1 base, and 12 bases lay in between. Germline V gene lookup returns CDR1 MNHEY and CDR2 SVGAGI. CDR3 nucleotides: TGTGCCAGCAGCCTCTCGGGCAGGAACACTGAAGCTTTCTTT. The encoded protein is CASSLSGRNTEAFF.

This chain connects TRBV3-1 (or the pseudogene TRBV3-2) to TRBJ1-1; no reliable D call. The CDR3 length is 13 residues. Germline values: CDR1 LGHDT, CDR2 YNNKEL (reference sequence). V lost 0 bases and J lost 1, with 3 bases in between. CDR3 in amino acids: CASSQEGNTEAFF. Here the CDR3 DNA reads TGTGCCAGCAGCCAAGAAGGGAACACTGAAGCTTTCTTT.

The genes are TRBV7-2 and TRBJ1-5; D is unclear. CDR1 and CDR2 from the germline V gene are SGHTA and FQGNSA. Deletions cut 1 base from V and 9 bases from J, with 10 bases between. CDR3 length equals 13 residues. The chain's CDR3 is CASSLERVAPQHF. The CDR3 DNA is TGTGCCAGCAGCTTAGAGAGAGTAGCGCCCCAGCATTTT. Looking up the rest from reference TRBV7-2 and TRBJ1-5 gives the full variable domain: GAGVSQSPSNKVTEKGKDVELRCDPISGHTALYWYRQSLGQGLEFLIYFQGNSAPDKSGLPSDRFSAERTGGSVSTLTIQRTQQEDSAVYLCASSLERVAPQHFGDGTRLSIL.

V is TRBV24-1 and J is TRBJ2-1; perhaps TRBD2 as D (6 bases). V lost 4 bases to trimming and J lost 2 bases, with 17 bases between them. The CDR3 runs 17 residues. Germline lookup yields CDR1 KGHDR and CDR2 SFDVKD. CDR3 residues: CATSEAEGSGTYNEQFF. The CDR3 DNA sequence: TGTGCCACCAGTGAGGCTGAGGGTAGCGGAACCTACAATGAGCAGTTCTTC.

CDR3 region: CASSPGTVTPLAKNIQYF. Written as DNA, the CDR3 is TGTGCCAGCTCACCCGGGACGGTAACGCCACTAGCCAAAAACATTCAGTACTTC. This rearrangement joins TRBV18 to TRBJ2-4; D is tentatively TRBD1 or TRBD2 (5 bases each). Per the germline V gene, CDR1 is KGHSH and CDR2 is LQKENI. The CDR3 is 18 amino acids. The V and J ends lost 3 bases and 0 bases respectively, with 18 bases between them.

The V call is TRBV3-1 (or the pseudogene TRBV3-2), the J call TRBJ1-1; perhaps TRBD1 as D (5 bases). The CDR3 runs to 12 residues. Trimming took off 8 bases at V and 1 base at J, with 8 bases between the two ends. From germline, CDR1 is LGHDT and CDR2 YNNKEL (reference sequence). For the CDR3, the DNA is TGTGCCAGCGGGGACCCGAACACTGAAGCTTTCTTT. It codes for CASGDPNTEAFF.

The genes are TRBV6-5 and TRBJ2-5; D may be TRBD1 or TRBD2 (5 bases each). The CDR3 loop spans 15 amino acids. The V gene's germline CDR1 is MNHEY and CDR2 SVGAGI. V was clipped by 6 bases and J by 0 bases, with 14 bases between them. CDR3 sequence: CASSRGGAYQETQYF. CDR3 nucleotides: TGTGCCAGCAGCCGTGGGGGAGCGTACCAAGAGACCCAGTACTTC.

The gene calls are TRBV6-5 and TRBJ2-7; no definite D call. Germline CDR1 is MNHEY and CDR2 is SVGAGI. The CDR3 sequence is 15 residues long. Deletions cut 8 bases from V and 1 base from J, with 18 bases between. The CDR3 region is CASRRASDFSYEQYF. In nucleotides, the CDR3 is TGTGCCAGCCGCCGGGCCAGCGACTTTTCCTACGAGCAGTACTTC.

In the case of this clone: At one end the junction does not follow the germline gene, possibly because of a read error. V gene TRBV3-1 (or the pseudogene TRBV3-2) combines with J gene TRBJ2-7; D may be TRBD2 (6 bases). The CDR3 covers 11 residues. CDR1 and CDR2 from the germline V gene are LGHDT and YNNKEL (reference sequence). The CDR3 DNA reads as TGTGCCAGCAGCCAACTTGGGACTCTCCACTTC. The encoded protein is CASSQLGTLHF.

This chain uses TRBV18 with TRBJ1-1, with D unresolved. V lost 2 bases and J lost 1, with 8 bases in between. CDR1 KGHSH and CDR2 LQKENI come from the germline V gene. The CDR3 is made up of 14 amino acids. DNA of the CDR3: TGTGCCAGCTCACCAAGTCAGAAGAACACTGAAGCTTTCTTT. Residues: CASSPSQKNTEAFF. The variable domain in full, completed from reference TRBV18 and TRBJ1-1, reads NAGVMQNPRHLVRRRGQEARLRCSPMKGHSHVYWYRQLPEEGLKFMVYLQKENIIDESGMPKERFSAEFPKEGPSILRIQQVVRGDSAAYFCASSPSQKNTEAFFGQGTRLTVV.

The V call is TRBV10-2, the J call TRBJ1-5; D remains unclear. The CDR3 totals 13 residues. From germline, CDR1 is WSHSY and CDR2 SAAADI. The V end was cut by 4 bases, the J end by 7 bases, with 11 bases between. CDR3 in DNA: TGCGCCAGCAGTGTGTACGGAGGGCAGCCCCAGCATTTT. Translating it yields CASSVYGGQPQHF.

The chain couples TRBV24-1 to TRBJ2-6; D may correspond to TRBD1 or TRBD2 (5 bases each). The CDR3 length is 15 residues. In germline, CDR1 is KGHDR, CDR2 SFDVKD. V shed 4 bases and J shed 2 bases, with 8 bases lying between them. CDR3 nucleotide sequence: TGTGCCACCAGTGACTCGGGGCCTGGGGCCAACGTCCTGACTTTC. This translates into CATSDSGPGANVLTF.

Here the CDR3 reads CASTLEGEQYF. The DNA of the CDR3 is TGCGCCAGCACCCTTGAGGGGGAGCAGTACTTC. The gene calls are TRBV5-1 and TRBJ2-7, with D possibly being TRBD1 or TRBD2 (5 bases each). Germline V gene sequence: CDR1 SGHRS, CDR2 YFSETQ. V lost 6 bases to trimming and J lost 7 bases, with 11 bases between them. The CDR3 sequence is 11 residues long.

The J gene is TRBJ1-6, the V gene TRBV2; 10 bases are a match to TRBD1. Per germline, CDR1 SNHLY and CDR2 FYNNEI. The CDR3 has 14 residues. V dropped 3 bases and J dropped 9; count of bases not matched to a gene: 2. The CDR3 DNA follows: TGTGCCAGCAGTGATCGGGACAGGGGTTCACCCCTCCACTTT. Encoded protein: CASSDRDRGSPLHF.

In DNA, the CDR3 is TGTGCCAGCAGCTTAGCGACTAGCGGGCCCTACGAGCAGTACTTC. As protein: CASSLATSGPYEQYF. The J gene is TRBJ2-7, the V gene TRBV7-8; 10 nucleotides agree with TRBD2. Germline assignment: CDR1 SGHVS and CDR2 FQNEAQ. J was trimmed by 2 bases and V by 0 bases; bases with no gene match: 1. CDR3 size: 15 residues.

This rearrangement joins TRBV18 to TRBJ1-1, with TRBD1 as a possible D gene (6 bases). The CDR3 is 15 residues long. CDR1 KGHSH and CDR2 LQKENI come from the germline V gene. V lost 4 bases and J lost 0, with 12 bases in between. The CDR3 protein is CASSQGVLLNTEAFF. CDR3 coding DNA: TGTGCCAGCTCACAGGGGGTCCTCTTGAACACTGAAGCTTTCTTT.

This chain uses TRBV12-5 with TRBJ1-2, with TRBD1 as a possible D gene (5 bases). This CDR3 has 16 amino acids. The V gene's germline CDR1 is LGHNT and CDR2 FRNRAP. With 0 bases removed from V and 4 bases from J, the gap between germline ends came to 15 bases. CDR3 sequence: CASGLVLRGSPYGYTF. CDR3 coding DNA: TGTGCTAGTGGTTTGGTACTACGGGGCAGCCCCTATGGCTACACCTTC.

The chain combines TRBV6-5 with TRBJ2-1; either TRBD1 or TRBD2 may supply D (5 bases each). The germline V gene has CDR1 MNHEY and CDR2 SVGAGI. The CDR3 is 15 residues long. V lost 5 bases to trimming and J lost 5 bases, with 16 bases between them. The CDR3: CASSKPGRADNEQFF. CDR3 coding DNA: TGTGCCAGCAGTAAACCGGGACGGGCAGACAATGAGCAGTTCTTC.

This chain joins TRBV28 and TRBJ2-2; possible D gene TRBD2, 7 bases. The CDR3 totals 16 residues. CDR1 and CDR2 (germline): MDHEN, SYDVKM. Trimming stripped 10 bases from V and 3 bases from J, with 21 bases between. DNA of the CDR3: TGTGCCATACGGCGGGGGCAGGGACTTTACACCGGGGAGCTGTTTTTT. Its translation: CAIRRGQGLYTGELFF. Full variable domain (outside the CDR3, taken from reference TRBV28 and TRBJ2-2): DVKVTQSSRYLVKRTGEKVFLECVQDMDHENMFWYRQDPGLGLRLIYFSYDVKMKEKGDIPEGYSVSREKKERFSLILESASTNQTSMYLCAIRRGQGLYTGELFFGEGSRLTVL.

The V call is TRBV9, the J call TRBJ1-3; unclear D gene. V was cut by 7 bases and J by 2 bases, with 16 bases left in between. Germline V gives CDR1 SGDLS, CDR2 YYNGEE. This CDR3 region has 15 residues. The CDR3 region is CASSITHDTGNTIYF. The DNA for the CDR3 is TGTGCCAGCTCTATTACCCACGACACTGGAAACACCATATATTTT.

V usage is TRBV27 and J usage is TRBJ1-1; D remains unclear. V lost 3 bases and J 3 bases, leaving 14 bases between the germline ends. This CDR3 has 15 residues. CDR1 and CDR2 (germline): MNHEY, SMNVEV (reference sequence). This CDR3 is CASSFTPDTHTEAFF. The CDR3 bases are TGTGCCAGCAGTTTTACCCCGGATACCCACACTGAAGCTTTCTTT.

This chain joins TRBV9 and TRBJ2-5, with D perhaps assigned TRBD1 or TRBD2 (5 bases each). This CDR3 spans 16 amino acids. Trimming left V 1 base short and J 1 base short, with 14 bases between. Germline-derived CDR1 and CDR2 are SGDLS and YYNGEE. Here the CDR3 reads CASSVMSGRSQETQYF. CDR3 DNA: TGTGCCAGCAGCGTAATGTCGGGACGGTCCCAAGAGACCCAGTACTTC.

The DNA of the CDR3 is TGTGCCAGCCGACCGACTAGCGGGGGAACCTACGAGCAGTACTTC. Amino acids: CASRPTSGGTYEQYF. The chain uses TRBV3-1 (or the pseudogene TRBV3-2) and TRBJ2-7, with 12 bases lining up with TRBD2. J gave up 2 bases and V 8 bases, and 7 bases lay outside the gene matches. The CDR3 runs 15 residues. Germline V lookup: CDR1 LGHDT, CDR2 YNNKEL (reference sequence).

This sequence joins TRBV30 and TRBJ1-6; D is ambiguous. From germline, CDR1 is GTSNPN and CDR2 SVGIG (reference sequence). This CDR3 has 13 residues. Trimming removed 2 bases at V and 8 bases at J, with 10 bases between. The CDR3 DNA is TGTGCCTGGAGTATTCTCTGGGATTCACCCCTCCACTTT. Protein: CAWSILWDSPLHF.

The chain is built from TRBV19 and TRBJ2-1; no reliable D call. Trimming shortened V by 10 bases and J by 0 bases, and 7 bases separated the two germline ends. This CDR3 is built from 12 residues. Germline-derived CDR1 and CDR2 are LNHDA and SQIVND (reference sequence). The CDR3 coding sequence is TGTGCCACTAGGAGCTCCTACAATGAGCAGTTCTTC. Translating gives CATRSSYNEQFF.

The CDR3 loop reads CAGRDGNTEAFF. CDR3 nucleotide sequence: TGTGCCGGACGCGACGGAAACACTGAAGCTTTCTTT. This chain connects TRBV6-5 to TRBJ1-1; D is uncertain. Trimming shortened V by 11 bases and J by 2 bases, and 12 bases separated the two germline ends. The CDR3 is 12 amino acids. Germline CDR1 and CDR2: MNHEY and SVGAGI.

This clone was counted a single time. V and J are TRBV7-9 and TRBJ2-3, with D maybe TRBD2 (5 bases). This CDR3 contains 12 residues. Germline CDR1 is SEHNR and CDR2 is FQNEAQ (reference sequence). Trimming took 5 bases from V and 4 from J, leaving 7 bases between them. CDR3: CASSQRADTQYF. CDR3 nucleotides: TGTGCCAGCAGCCAGAGGGCAGATACGCAGTATTTT. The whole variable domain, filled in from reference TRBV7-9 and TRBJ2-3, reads DTGVSQNPRHKITKRGQNVTFRCDPISEHNRLYWYRQTLGQGPEFLTYFQNEAQLEKSRLLSDRFSAERPKGSFSTLEIQRTEQGDSAMYLCASSQRADTQYFGPGTRLTVL.